Listed here are 5 T cell receptor beta chains from one sample, sequenced in a study of T cell changes during pregnancy in multiple sclerosis (dated by TCRdb to about 2019). Library prep was done by the immunoSEQ multiplex PCR assay. This is the immuneACCESS table as TCRdb keeps it, with only in-frame sequences that have V and J called. A part of the clones is gone; compared with another copy, unresolved V genes explain less than half, and the rest is unexplained. Within this sample are about 72,000 clones, with more than 85% of them counted one time only. The ten most abundant clones make up 1.6% of the sample. The starting material was peripheral blood, obtained in the first trimester of pregnancy. These receptor sequences come from a female donor in good health, enrolled as a control in a pregnancy study.

The rearrangement links TRBV5-1 to TRBJ2-5; D remains ambiguous. The V and J ends lost 2 bases and 0 bases respectively, with 5 bases between them. Germline CDR1 and CDR2: SGHRS and YFSETQ. The CDR3 runs to 13 residues. The CDR3 reads CASSFRDQETQYF. The CDR3 DNA is TGCGCCAGCAGCTTCCGGGACCAAGAGACCCAGTACTTC.

The chain is built from TRBV5-1 and TRBJ2-7; D call uncertain. CDR3 length equals 14 residues. CDR1 is SGHRS and CDR2 is YFSETQ in the germline V gene. V was trimmed by 0 bases and J by 1 base, leaving 8 bases between them. CDR3 bases: TGCGCCAGCAGCTTGGTTCCAGGTTCCTACGAGCAGTACTTC. This sequence encodes CASSLVPGSYEQYF. Full variable domain (missing parts from reference TRBV5-1 and TRBJ2-7): KAGVTQTPRYLIKTRGQQVTLSCSPISGHRSVSWYQQTPGQGLQFLFEYFSETQRNKGNFPGRFSGRQFSNSRSEMNVSTLELGDSALYLCASSLVPGSYEQYFGPGTRLTVT.

This sequence joins TRBV5-6 and TRBJ2-7, with 14 bases that match TRBD2. Trimming cost V 4 bases and J 7 bases; bases outside gene matches: 4. CDR1 SGHDT and CDR2 YYEEEE come from the germline V gene. The CDR3 totals 14 residues. Written as DNA, the CDR3 is TGTGCCAGCAGCAGCGGACTAGCGGGGGGTGAGCAGTACTTC. Its protein product is CASSSGLAGGEQYF.

CDR3 sequence reads: CASSMKAGTGELFF. DNA for the CDR3: TGTGCCAGTAGTATGAAGGCGGGGACCGGGGAGCTGTTTTTT. V and J are TRBV19 and TRBJ2-2, with D tentatively TRBD2 (6 bases). V lost 3 bases and J lost 5, with 10 bases in between. From germline, CDR1 is LNHDA and CDR2 SQIVND (reference sequence). The CDR3 runs 14 residues. Full variable domain (remainder filled in from reference TRBV19 and TRBJ2-2): DGGITQSPKYLFRKEGQNVTLSCEQNLNHDAMYWYRQDPGQGLRLIYYSQIVNDFQKGDIAEGYSVSREKKESFPLTVTSAQKNPTAFYLCASSMKAGTGELFFGEGSRLTVL.

V usage is TRBV5-4 and J usage is TRBJ1-1, with TRBD1 identical over 9 bases. Germline V gene lookup returns CDR1 SGHNT and CDR2 YYREEE (reference sequence). The CDR3 runs 16 residues. Trimming removed 4 bases from V and 1 base from J; junction bases left unmatched: 8. CDR3 nucleotides: TGTGCCAGCAGCCGGGCGGGACAGGGCCCGAACACTGAAGCTTTCTTT. Residues: CASSRAGQGPNTEAFF.